A selection of T cell receptor beta chains follows, all from one sample in a study of blood T cell repertoires in COVID-19. Using immunoSEQ multiplex PCR, the repertoire was profiled, and TCRdb retains in-frame clones only, with some absent. This sample has around 68,000 clones, with 80% to 90% found just once. Sequencing was performed on peripheral blood. The receptors were gathered from a woman aged 45-65 years with acute or convalescent COVID-19. Each CDR3 is given with its conserved first and last residue. D genes are given only for firm matches. Clone size is stated in some rows and not others, as once, few, many or a class when expanded.

d_call,clone_size,v_call,j_call,cdr3_nt,cdr3_aa
NA,NA,TRBV19,TRBJ1-2,TGTGCCAGTAGTTCCCAGGGGTACTATGGCTACACCTTC,CASSSQGYYGYTF
NA,NA,TRBV19,TRBJ2-1,TGTGCCAGTGGGGCTTACAATGAGCAGTTCTTC,CASGAYNEQFF
TRBD1,NA,TRBV5-6,TRBJ1-2,TGTGCCAGCAGCTGGGACAGGACCAATGTGGGGTATGGCTACACCTTC,CASSWDRTNVGYGYTF
TRBD1,NA,TRBV27,TRBJ2-6,TGTGCCAGCAGTTTTAGACAGGGGGGGGGCCCATTGGGATCCTCTGGGGCCAACGTCCTGACTTTC,CASSFRQGGGPLGSSGANVLTF
NA,NA,TRBV29-1,TRBJ2-3,TGCAGCGCCCGGGACTCCCTTCGGGATACGCAGTATTTT,CSARDSLRDTQYF
NA,NA,TRBV5-8,TRBJ1-5,TGTGCCAGCAGCTTGGCTGGAGGTTATAGCAATCAGCCCCAGCATTTT,CASSLAGGYSNQPQHF
NA,NA,TRBV2,TRBJ1-4,TGTGCCAGCAGTGAAGGGGGCAGATCGAATGAAAAACTGTTTTTT,CASSEGGRSNEKLFF
NA,NA,TRBV21-1,TRBJ1-5,TGTGCCAGGCGCCGGGGGGGACAGCCCCAGCATTTT,CARRRGGQPQHF
NA,few,TRBV21-1,TRBJ1-1,TGTGCCAGCTTCCTAGAGACAGGGTCTGAAGCTTTCTTT,CASFLETGSEAFF
NA,NA,TRBV7-2,TRBJ1-1,TGTGCCAGCAGCTCCGGTCCGGGGGGCACTGAAGCTTTCTTT,CASSSGPGGTEAFF
NA,NA,TRBV5-4,TRBJ1-6,TGTGCCAGCAGCTCCGAAGCCCTAATTAGTTCACCCCTCCACTTT,CASSSEALISSPLHF
TRBD1,NA,TRBV28,TRBJ1-2,TGTGCCAGCAGTTCCTCGGGACAGGTTTATGGCTACACCTTC,CASSSSGQVYGYTF
TRBD1,NA,TRBV25-1,TRBJ1-1,TGTGCCAGCAGTAGGACAGGGGTAGTAGACACTGAAGCTTTCTTT,CASSRTGVVDTEAFF
TRBD1,NA,TRBV9,TRBJ2-6,TGTGCCAGCAGCCCCCAGGACAGGTCCTCTGGGGCCAACGTCCTGACTTTC,CASSPQDRSSGANVLTF
NA,NA,TRBV13,TRBJ1-2,TGTGCCAGTCCGGGGGGGGACTATGGCTACACCTTC,CASPGGDYGYTF
TRBD1,once,TRBV14,TRBJ1-1,TGTGCCAGCAGTCGACTGACAGGGGAGAGCACTGAAGCTTTCTTT,CASSRLTGESTEAFF
TRBD1,once,TRBV27,TRBJ1-1,TGTGCCAGCAGTTTATCAGGGACAGGGAACACTGAAGCTTTCTTT,CASSLSGTGNTEAFF
NA,NA,TRBV5-8,TRBJ2-5,TGTGCCAGCAGCCCCGGGTCGAGGGCCGGGGAGGAGACCCAGTACTTC,CASSPGSRAGEETQYF
TRBD1,NA,TRBV9,TRBJ1-1,TGTGCCAGCAGTCCTCAGGGGGACACTGAAGCTTTCTTT,CASSPQGDTEAFF
NA,NA,TRBV5-6,TRBJ2-7,TGTGCCAGCAGCTCACAGGGCTTCATGTACGAGCAGTACTTC,CASSSQGFMYEQYF
NA,NA,TRBV7-6,TRBJ2-2,TGTGCCAGCAGCTTAGATATTTTCTATTCCGGGGAGCTGTTTTTT,CASSLDIFYSGELFF
NA,NA,TRBV5-1,TRBJ1-1,TGCGCCAGCCGGCCCACAGCATTTTTGAACACTGAAGCTTTCTTT,CASRPTAFLNTEAFF
NA,NA,TRBV14,TRBJ1-2,TGTGCCAGCAGCCCGACAACTAACTATGGCTACACCTTC,CASSPTTNYGYTF
TRBD2,once,TRBV9,TRBJ2-7,TGTGCCCGCAGCGCCGGGGGCGGGGGGCTATCCTACGAGCAGTACTTC,CARSAGGGGLSYEQYF
NA,once,TRBV6-5,TRBJ2-7,TGTGCCAGCAGTTACTCCTTGCCGGACAAGTACGAGCAGTACTTC,CASSYSLPDKYEQYF
TRBD1,NA,TRBV18,TRBJ1-5,TGTGCCAGCTCACTTACTGGGACAGGGAGCAATCAGCCCCAGCATTTT,CASSLTGTGSNQPQHF
NA,once,TRBV27,TRBJ1-2,TGTGCCAGCAGTTTTGGTAGGCAGGGGTATGGCTACACCTTC,CASSFGRQGYGYTF
TRBD1,NA,TRBV28,TRBJ2-3,TGTGCCAGTGAAGGACAGGGGAGTGCAGATACGCAGTATTTT,CASEGQGSADTQYF
NA,NA,TRBV21-1,TRBJ1-4,TGTGCCAGCAGCGCGAAGCCCATTCCTAATGAAAAACTGTTTTTT,CASSAKPIPNEKLFF
NA,NA,TRBV14,TRBJ1-1,TGTGCCAGCAGCCAGAACATGAACACTGAAGCTTTCTTT,CASSQNMNTEAFF
NA,NA,TRBV27,TRBJ1-4,TGTGCCAGCAGTTTTAGGGACTCTGCAACTAATGAAAAACTGTTTTTT,CASSFRDSATNEKLFF
NA,NA,TRBV5-6,TRBJ1-5,TGTGCCAGCAGCTTCGGGGGCAATCAGCCCCAGCATTTT,CASSFGGNQPQHF
TRBD2,once,TRBV5-1,TRBJ2-2,TGCGCCAGCAGCTTCATAGCGGGAGGCACCGGGGAGCTGTTTTTT,CASSFIAGGTGELFF
NA,NA,TRBV6-6,TRBJ1-5,TGTGCCAGCAGGAAGGAGGACAATCAGCCCCAGCATTTT,CASRKEDNQPQHF
TRBD1,NA,TRBV30,TRBJ2-7,TGTGCCTGGAATCCGGGACAGGGTAGTATTTACGAGCAGTACTTC,CAWNPGQGSIYEQYF
NA,once,TRBV14,TRBJ2-5,TGTGCCAGCAGCCAGGGCAGGGGGGCCCGGACCCAGTACTTC,CASSQGRGARTQYF
TRBD1,NA,TRBV28,TRBJ1-1,TGTGCCAGCAGCCAGGGCCCGGACAGGGAGAACACTGAAGCTTTCTTT,CASSQGPDRENTEAFF
TRBD2,NA,TRBV11-2,TRBJ2-2,TGTGCCAGCAGCTTAGAGCGACTGGCGGGGGGGCCGGGGACCGGGGAGCTGTTTTTT,CASSLERLAGGPGTGELFF
NA,NA,TRBV10-3,TRBJ1-1,TGTGCCATTGGAAAAAGGGGATCGGCCACTGAAGCTTTCTTT,CAIGKRGSATEAFF
NA,NA,TRBV21-1,TRBJ2-7,TGTGCCAGCAGGCCGGGGTTAGCGGAGCCCCTCTCCTACGAGCAGTACTTC,CASRPGLAEPLSYEQYF
TRBD1,NA,TRBV24-1,TRBJ2-1,TGTGCCACCAGTGATCCCGGACAGGAGTCTGCTAGTGAGCAGTTCTTC,CATSDPGQESASEQFF
NA,NA,TRBV6-5,TRBJ1-3,TGTGCCAGCAGAGCGGACCGTTCCTCTGGAAACACCATATATTTT,CASRADRSSGNTIYF
TRBD1,NA,TRBV30,TRBJ1-5,TGTGCCTGGAGTAAGGTCAGGGGGACAGGCAATCAGCCCCAGCATTTT,CAWSKVRGTGNQPQHF
NA,NA,TRBV12-3/TRBV12-4,TRBJ1-6,TGTGCCAGCAAACGGGACACCAATTCACCCCTCCACTTT,CASKRDTNSPLHF
TRBD1,NA,TRBV7-9,TRBJ2-7,TGTGCCAGCAGCCCTGGACAGGGGGTAGTGTACGAGCAGTACTTC,CASSPGQGVVYEQYF
TRBD1,NA,TRBV24-1,TRBJ1-6,TGTGCCACCTCAGGGGGCAGGGATTCACCCCTCCACTTT,CATSGGRDSPLHF
NA,NA,TRBV5-7,TRBJ2-7,TGTGCCAGCAGCTTGTCACTCAGACCAGGGCCTAGTCTCTACGAGCAGTACTTC,CASSLSLRPGPSLYEQYF
NA,NA,TRBV19,TRBJ1-3,TGTGCCGGCAGAGACAGTAGCTCTGGAAACACCATATATTTT,CAGRDSSSGNTIYF
NA,NA,TRBV14,TRBJ1-2,TGTGCCAGCAGCCAAGATTTCGCCGGGTCAATTGACTATGGCTACACCTTC,CASSQDFAGSIDYGYTF
NA,NA,TRBV6-6,TRBJ2-7,TGTGCCAGCAGTTACTCGAGTACGAACGAGCAGTACTTC,CASSYSSTNEQYF
TRBD1,NA,TRBV5-1,TRBJ1-6,TGCGCCAGCAGTTGGGACAGGAATAATTCACCCCTCCACTTT,CASSWDRNNSPLHF
TRBD1,NA,TRBV5-8,TRBJ2-7,TGTGCCAGCAGCCACTTAGACAGGGCTAGTTACGAGCAGTACTTC,CASSHLDRASYEQYF
NA,NA,TRBV4-1,TRBJ1-2,TGCGCCAGCAGCCAACCAGGGGCGATCTATGGCTACACCTTC,CASSQPGAIYGYTF
NA,NA,TRBV25-1,TRBJ2-5,TGTGCCAGCAGTTCAGCAGACATCGGGACCCAGTACTTC,CASSSADIGTQYF